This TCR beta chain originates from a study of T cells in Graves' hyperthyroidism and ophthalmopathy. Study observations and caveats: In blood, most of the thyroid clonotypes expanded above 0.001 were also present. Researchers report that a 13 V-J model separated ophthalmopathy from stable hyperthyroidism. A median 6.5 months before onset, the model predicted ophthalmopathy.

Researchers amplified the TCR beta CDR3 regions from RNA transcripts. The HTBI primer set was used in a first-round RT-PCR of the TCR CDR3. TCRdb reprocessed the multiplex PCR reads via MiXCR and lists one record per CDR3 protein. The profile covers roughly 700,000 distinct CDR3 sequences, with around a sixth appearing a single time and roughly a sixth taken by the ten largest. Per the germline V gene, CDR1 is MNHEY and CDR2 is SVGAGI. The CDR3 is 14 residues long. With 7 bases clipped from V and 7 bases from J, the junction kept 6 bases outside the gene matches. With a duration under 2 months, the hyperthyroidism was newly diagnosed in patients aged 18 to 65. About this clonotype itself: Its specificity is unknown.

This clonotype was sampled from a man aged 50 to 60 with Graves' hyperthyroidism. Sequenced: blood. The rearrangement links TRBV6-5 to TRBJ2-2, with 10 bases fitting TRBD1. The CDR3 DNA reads TGTGCCAGCACCCCGACAGGGGGCCACGGGGAGCTGTTTTTT. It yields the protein CASTPTGGHGELFF.